Following are 4 T cell receptor beta chains from one sample sequenced in a study of Ad26.COV2.S vaccination and SARS-CoV-2 variants. TCRdb keeps only in-frame clones here, not all; method: immunoSEQ multiplex PCR. Altogether over 400,000 clones are present, roughly 90% being singletons, with the ten largest covering roughly 1.7%. Described treatment: approximately 18 received Ad26.COV2.S at low or high dose, single or two shots; roughly 5 received placebo; per-sample allocation not given. Sampling happened 63 days after the first vaccine or placebo injection. The material sequenced was peripheral blood, taken in a trial of Ad26.COV2.S vaccine versus placebo. The receptors derive from a person aged 18 to 59 who received the Ad26.COV2.S COVID-19 vaccine or a placebo.

The chain joins TRBV18 to TRBJ2-1, with no clear D. Germline loops: CDR1 KGHSH, CDR2 LQKENI. The germline V and J ends were trimmed by 3 bases and 0 bases, with 15 bases remaining between them. The CDR3 is 17 residues long. In nucleotides, the CDR3 is TGTGCCAGCTCACCCACGCCGCCGGTTAGCTCCTACAATGAGCAGTTCTTC. Amino acid sequence: CASSPTPPVSSYNEQFF. Combining the CDR3 with reference TRBV18 and TRBJ2-1 gives the whole variable domain NAGVMQNPRHLVRRRGQEARLRCSPMKGHSHVYWYRQLPEEGLKFMVYLQKENIIDESGMPKERFSAEFPKEGPSILRIQQVVRGDSAAYFCASSPTPPVSSYNEQFFGPGTRLTVL.

The genes are TRBV27 and TRBJ1-1, with a weak D call TRBD1 (5 bases). V lost 5 bases and J 4 bases, leaving 14 bases between the germline ends. The CDR3 covers 14 residues. Germline CDR1 is MNHEY and CDR2 is SMNVEV (reference sequence). The CDR3 spells CASSMRGGSTEAFF. CDR3 in DNA: TGTGCCAGCAGTATGAGGGGCGGTAGCACTGAAGCTTTCTTT.

The chain is built from TRBV27 and TRBJ2-3; D call uncertain. Trimming removed 3 bases from V and 7 bases from J, with 11 bases in between. Looked up from germline, CDR1 is MNHEY and CDR2 is SMNVEV (reference sequence). The CDR3 contains 13 residues. CDR3 amino acids: CASSFGRDYTQYF. The CDR3 coding sequence is TGTGCCAGCAGTTTCGGAAGGGATTATACGCAGTATTTT.

This clone was recorded once. The chain employs TRBV10-3 and TRBJ2-3; 11 positions match TRBD1. This CDR3 region has 17 residues. V lost 6 bases and J lost 1; bases outside the gene matches: 9. Germline CDR1 and CDR2: ENHRY and SYGVKD. The CDR3 nucleotides read TGTGCCATCAGGAACATCGGACAGGGGGCTGGCACAGATACGCAGTATTTT. It is translated as CAIRNIGQGAGTDTQYF.